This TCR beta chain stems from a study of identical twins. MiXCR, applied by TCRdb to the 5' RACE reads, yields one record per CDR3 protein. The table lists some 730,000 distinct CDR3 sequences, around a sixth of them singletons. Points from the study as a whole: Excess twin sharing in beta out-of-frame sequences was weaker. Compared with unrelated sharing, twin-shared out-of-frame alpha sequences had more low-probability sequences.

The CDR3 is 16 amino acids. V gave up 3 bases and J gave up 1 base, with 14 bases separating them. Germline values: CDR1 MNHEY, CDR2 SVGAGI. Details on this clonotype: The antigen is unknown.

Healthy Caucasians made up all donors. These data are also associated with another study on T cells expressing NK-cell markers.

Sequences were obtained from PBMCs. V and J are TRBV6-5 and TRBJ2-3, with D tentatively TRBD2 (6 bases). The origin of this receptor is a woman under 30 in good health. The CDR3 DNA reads TGTGCCAGCAGTTATTTTAGACTAGGTGGCACAGATACGCAGTATTTT. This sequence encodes CASSYFRLGGTDTQYF.